Listed here are 25 T cell receptor beta chains from one sample, sequenced in a study of T-cell memory formation after mild COVID-19. TCRdb reprocessed the 5' RACE reads with MiXCR, giving one entry per CDR3 protein. This table has about 440,000 distinct CDR3 sequences, 20% appearing once. Sample: PBMCs or a T cell subset sorted from them (not recorded which). These receptors all stem from an adult woman who had mild COVID-19 (a few samples of this study predate the infection). Cell type and time point are not known.

The chain links TRBV20-1 to TRBJ2-3; 10 bases fit TRBD1. With 0 bases clipped from V and 0 bases from J, the junction kept 9 bases outside the gene matches. The CDR3 contains 18 residues. Germline lookup yields CDR1 DFQATT and CDR2 SNEGSKA (reference sequence). Written as DNA, the CDR3 is TGCAGTGCTAGAGATACCCCATGGGACAGGGGAAGCACAGATACGCAGTATTTT. It encodes CSARDTPWDRGSTDTQYF.

This clonotype has just a few counts. The chain couples TRBV20-1 to TRBJ2-7; no clear D gene. The CDR3 is 12 residues long. Trimming left V 1 base short and J 5 bases short, with 9 bases between. Germline V gene lookup returns CDR1 DFQATT and CDR2 SNEGSKA (reference sequence). The CDR3 DNA reads TGCAGTGCTAGAGTTGGAAGGCACGAGCAGTACTTC. Amino acids: CSARVGRHEQYF.

This clonotype was observed a handful of times. The gene calls are TRBV12-3 or TRBV12-4 and TRBJ2-7, with D uncertain. The CDR3 has 9 amino acids. CDR3 in amino acids: CAKGYEQYF. The CDR3 region has the DNA TGTGCAAAGGGATACGAGCAGTACTTC.

This clonotype was detected only a few times. The chain is built from TRBV24-1 and TRBJ1-4; D is perhaps TRBD1 (6 bases). Germline-derived CDR1 and CDR2 are KGHDR and SFDVKD. Trimming removed 7 bases at V and 5 bases at J, with 10 bases between. This CDR3 is built from 13 residues. The CDR3, as DNA: TGTGCCACCAGGAGACAGGCGAATGAAAAACTGTTTTTT. Translating gives CATRRQANEKLFF.

Only a few counts were recorded for this clonotype. This chain connects TRBV7-8 to TRBJ2-3; D uncertain. V was cut by 1 base and J by 4 bases, with 15 bases left in between. This CDR3 region has 16 residues. CDR1 is SGHVS, CDR2 FQNEAQ, per germline. CDR3 coding DNA: TGTGCCAGCAGCTTAGTAGGTAGCCGAAACTCAGATACGCAGTATTTT. Its protein product is CASSLVGSRNSDTQYF.

This clonotype was counted only a few times. The chain combines TRBV20-1 with TRBJ2-2; 12 bases align to TRBD2. The germline gives CDR1 DFQATT, CDR2 SNEGSKA (reference sequence). The trim removed 6 bases at V and 5 bases at J, leaving 13 bases unmatched. CDR3 length equals 17 residues. CDR3 amino acids: CSARRGLAGGRTGELFF. CDR3 nucleotides: TGCAGTGCCCGTAGGGGGCTAGCGGGGGGGCGGACCGGGGAGCTGTTTTTT.

This clonotype occurred a few times. The chain couples TRBV7-3 to TRBJ2-3; D perhaps matches TRBD2 (6 bases). Trimming took 5 bases from V and 2 from J, leaving 23 bases between them. Germline values: CDR1 SGHTA, CDR2 FQGTGA. CDR3 length: 18 amino acids. This CDR3 reads CASSPGWAGPGFTDTQYF. In DNA form, the CDR3 reads TGTGCCAGCAGCCCCGGGTGGGCGGGGCCAGGATTCACAGATACGCAGTATTTT.

This chain links TRBV7-2 with TRBJ2-7, with D hard to call. The germline CDR1 and CDR2 sequences are SGHTA and FQGNSA. CDR3 length: 13 residues. V dropped 0 bases and J dropped 5 bases, with 8 bases sitting between them. The CDR3 bases are TGTGCCAGCAGCTTAGCCCCGGCAAACGAGCAGTACTTC. Protein: CASSLAPANEQYF.

This clonotype was found a few times. The chain carries TRBV7-3 and TRBJ2-7; D unclear. Per the germline V gene, CDR1 is SGHTA and CDR2 is FQGTGA. The CDR3 has 14 residues. V gave up 2 bases and J gave up 0 bases, with 8 bases separating them. CDR3 sequence: CASSLEGYSYEQYF. CDR3 nucleotide sequence: TGTGCCAGCAGCTTAGAAGGATACTCCTACGAGCAGTACTTC.

This clonotype was seen a few times. The V call is TRBV11-3, the J call TRBJ1-1; 7 positions match TRBD1. The CDR3 sequence is 13 residues long. Germline trimming cut 5 bases from V and 6 bases from J; bases unmatched to any gene: 6. Germline CDR1 and CDR2: SGHNT and YENEEA. The CDR3 DNA follows: TGTGCCAGCAGCCCAGGGGGGGGGGCTGAAGCTTTCTTT. It is translated as CASSPGGGAEAFF.

This clonotype was picked up many times. The V gene is TRBV12-3 or TRBV12-4, the J gene TRBJ2-4; 7 bases line up with TRBD1. This CDR3 contains 15 residues. Trimming took 5 bases from V and 9 from J; bases not matched to a gene: 13. CDR3 loop: CASSLTGAPIGIQYF. The CDR3 DNA follows: TGTGCCAGCAGTCTTACAGGGGCACCAATCGGCATTCAGTACTTC.

This chain connects TRBV19 to TRBJ1-5, with 8 bases identical to TRBD1. This CDR3 spans 13 amino acids. The ends lost 10 bases at V and 7 bases at J; junction bases unmatched: 9. Germline V lookup: CDR1 LNHDA, CDR2 SQIVND (reference sequence). Written as DNA, the CDR3 is TGTGCCACCACAACTACAGGGGGGCAGCCCCAGCATTTT. This sequence encodes CATTTTGGQPQHF.

The chain couples TRBV12-3 or TRBV12-4 to TRBJ1-1; 7 bases line up with TRBD1. Trimming cost V 5 bases and J 14 bases; bases outside gene matches: 17. This CDR3 region has 14 residues. The CDR3 here is CASSLQGSYGASFF. In nucleotides, the CDR3 is TGTGCCAGCAGTCTACAGGGGTCATATGGTGCGTCCTTCTTT.

The table lists this clonotype with a few counts. This sequence joins TRBV2 and TRBJ1-1, with a tentative D call TRBD1 (6 bases). The germline V and J ends were trimmed by 7 bases and 6 bases, with 21 bases remaining between them. The CDR3 has 15 residues. Germline V CDR1 and CDR2: SNHLY, FYNNEI. The CDR3 here is CASITPRGARSEAFF. The DNA of the CDR3 is TGTGCCAGCATTACCCCCCGGGGGGCTAGATCTGAAGCTTTCTTT.

The chain uses TRBV7-2 and TRBJ2-7, with D maybe TRBD2 (5 bases). Germline V gene sequence: CDR1 SGHTA, CDR2 FQGNSA. CDR3 size: 15 residues. Deletions cut 1 base from V and 6 bases from J, with 16 bases between. This chain's CDR3 is CASSLGLPPGFEQYF. CDR3 nucleotides: TGTGCCAGCAGCTTAGGGCTGCCCCCGGGGTTCGAGCAGTACTTC. The full variable domain, in which reference TRBV7-2 and TRBJ2-7 provide the parts outside the CDR3, is GAGVSQSPSNKVTEKGKDVELRCDPISGHTALYWYRQSLGQGLEFLIYFQGNSAPDKSGLPSDRFSAERTGGSVSTLTIQRTQQEDSAVYLCASSLGLPPGFEQYFGPGTRLTVT.

V gene TRBV5-6 combines with J gene TRBJ2-3; the D gene could be TRBD1 or TRBD2 (5 bases each). From germline, CDR1 is SGHDT and CDR2 YYEEEE. The CDR3 is 16 residues long. Trimming removed 4 bases from V and 4 bases from J, with 19 bases in between. The CDR3 DNA reads TGTGCCAGCAGCAGCCCGGGACGAGGGAGCCCAGATACGCAGTATTTT. This translates into CASSSPGRGSPDTQYF.

This rearrangement joins TRBV11-3 to TRBJ2-5; 9 nucleotides line up with TRBD1. This CDR3 region has 17 residues. Germline CDR1 is SGHNT and CDR2 is YENEEA. Trimming cost V 6 bases and J 4 bases; bases outside gene matches: 15. The CDR3 loop reads CASRETSPWDRAETQYF. Written as DNA, the CDR3 is TGTGCCAGCAGGGAGACCTCGCCTTGGGACAGGGCAGAGACCCAGTACTTC.

The genes are TRBV4-1 and TRBJ1-5; no clear D. Trimming pared 1 base from V and 7 bases from J, leaving 11 bases between. The CDR3 covers 14 residues. Germline CDR1 and CDR2: MGHRA and YSYEKL. The CDR3 DNA reads as TGCGCCAGCAGCCAAGTTGCAAGCAGGCAGCCCCAGCATTTT. Protein: CASSQVASRQPQHF.

This clonotype occurred a few times. The chain couples TRBV10-3 to TRBJ2-7; perhaps TRBD1 as D (6 bases). This CDR3 spans 16 amino acids. From germline, CDR1 is ENHRY and CDR2 SYGVKD. V lost 4 bases, J lost 0 bases, and 16 bases lay in between. CDR3 sequence reads: CAISGWGHTTSYEQYF. The CDR3 DNA follows: TGTGCCATCAGTGGCTGGGGACACACGACCTCCTACGAGCAGTACTTC.

The J gene is TRBJ2-3, the V gene TRBV5-1, with 11 bases aligning to TRBD2. In germline, CDR1 is SGHRS, CDR2 YFSETQ. The CDR3 is 18 amino acids. V lost 0 bases, J lost 3 bases, and 9 bases stayed unmatched. The CDR3 protein is CASSLAQLAGGPTDTQYF. As DNA, the CDR3 is TGCGCCAGCAGCTTGGCGCAATTAGCGGGAGGGCCAACAGATACGCAGTATTTT.

The chain couples TRBV20-1 to TRBJ2-1; 7 bases match TRBD2. Germline CDR1 is DFQATT and CDR2 is SNEGSKA (reference sequence). This CDR3 has 16 residues. The trim removed 3 bases at V and 1 base at J, leaving 9 bases unmatched. This CDR3 reads CSASPGREVSYNEQFF. The CDR3 DNA is TGCAGTGCTAGCCCTGGACGGGAGGTATCCTACAATGAGCAGTTCTTC.

This chain joins TRBV6-5 and TRBJ2-7; the match to TRBD1 covers 9 bases. The junction had 8 bases not matched to a gene; V was cut back by 6 bases and J by 5 bases. This CDR3 spans 14 amino acids. CDR1 and CDR2 (germline): MNHEY, SVGAGI. The CDR3 sequence is CASRGTGYPHEQYF. For the CDR3, the DNA is TGTGCCAGCAGGGGGACAGGGTACCCCCACGAGCAGTACTTC.

V gene TRBV9 combines with J gene TRBJ2-5; D perhaps matches TRBD2 (6 bases). Trimming shortened V by 4 bases and J by 5 bases, and 21 bases separated the two germline ends. This CDR3 spans 16 amino acids. The germline CDR1 and CDR2 sequences are SGDLS and YYNGEE. CDR3 region: CASSPGGSRVFETQYF. The CDR3 DNA reads as TGTGCCAGCAGCCCCGGGGGTTCCCGGGTTTTCGAGACCCAGTACTTC.

This rearrangement joins TRBV6-2 or TRBV6-3 to TRBJ2-5; 7 nucleotides line up with TRBD1. CDR3 length: 16 amino acids. The V segment lost 2 bases and the J segment 0 bases; nucleotides outside the gene matches: 6. CDR1 MNHEY and CDR2 SVGEGT come from the germline V gene. CDR3 nucleotides: TGTGCCAGCAGTTACCGAGGGACAGCGTACCAAGAGACCCAGTACTTC. This translates into CASSYRGTAYQETQYF.

This clonotype showed up just a few times. The J gene is TRBJ2-1, the V gene TRBV6-4, with D perhaps assigned TRBD1 or TRBD2 (5 bases each). The germline V gene has CDR1 MRHNA and CDR2 SNTAGT. This CDR3 has 14 residues. Trimming took 3 bases from V and 7 from J, leaving 13 bases between them. DNA for the CDR3: TGTGCCAGCAGTGAAGATGGGGGTCCTAATGAGCAGTTCTTC. It encodes CASSEDGGPNEQFF.